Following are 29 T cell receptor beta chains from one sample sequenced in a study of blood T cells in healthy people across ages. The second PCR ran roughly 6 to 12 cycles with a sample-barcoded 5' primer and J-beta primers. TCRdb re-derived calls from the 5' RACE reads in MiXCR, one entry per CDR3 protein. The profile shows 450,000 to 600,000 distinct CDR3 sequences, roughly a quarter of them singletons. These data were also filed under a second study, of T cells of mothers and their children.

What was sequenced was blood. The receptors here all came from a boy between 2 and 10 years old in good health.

The chain's CDR3 is CASSFERGRETQYF. The CDR3 bases are TGTGCCAGCAGTTTCGAAAGGGGAAGAGAGACCCAGTACTTC. The V call is TRBV28, the J call TRBJ2-5; TRBD1 is a possible D gene (5 bases). CDR3 length equals 14 residues. The V end lost 3 bases, the J end lost 4 bases, and 12 bases lay between the germline ends. The germline CDR1 and CDR2 sequences are MDHEN and SYDVKM. The whole variable domain, filled in from reference TRBV28 and TRBJ2-5, reads DVKVTQSSRYLVKRTGEKVFLECVQDMDHENMFWYRQDPGLGLRLIYFSYDVKMKEKGDIPEGYSVSREKKERFSLILESASTNQTSMYLCASSFERGRETQYFGPGTRLLVL.

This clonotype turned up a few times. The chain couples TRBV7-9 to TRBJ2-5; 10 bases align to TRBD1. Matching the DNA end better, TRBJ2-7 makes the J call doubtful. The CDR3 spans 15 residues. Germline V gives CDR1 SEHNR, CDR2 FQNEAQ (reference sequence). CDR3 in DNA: TGTGCCAGCAGCTTAGGGGGACAGGGGACCTACGAGCAGTACTTC. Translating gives CASSLGGQGTYEQYF.

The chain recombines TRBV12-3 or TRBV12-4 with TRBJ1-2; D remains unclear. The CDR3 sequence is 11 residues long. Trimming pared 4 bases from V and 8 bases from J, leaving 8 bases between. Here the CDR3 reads CASSSRRGYTF. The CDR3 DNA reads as TGTGCCAGCAGTTCCCGACGCGGCTACACCTTC.

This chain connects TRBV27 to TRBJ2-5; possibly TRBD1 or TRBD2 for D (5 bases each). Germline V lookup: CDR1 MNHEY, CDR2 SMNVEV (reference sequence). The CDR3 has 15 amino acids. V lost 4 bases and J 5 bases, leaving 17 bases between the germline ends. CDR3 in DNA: TGTGCCAGCAGTTCGGGCAGCGGAGAGGGGGAGACCCAGTACTTC. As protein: CASSSGSGEGETQYF.

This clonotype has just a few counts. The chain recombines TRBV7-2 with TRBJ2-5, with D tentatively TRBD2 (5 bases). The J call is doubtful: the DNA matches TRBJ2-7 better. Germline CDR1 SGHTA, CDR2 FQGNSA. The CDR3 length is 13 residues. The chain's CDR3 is CASSLDAGYEQYF. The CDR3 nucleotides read TGTGCCAGCAGCTTAGATGCGGGCTACGAGCAGTACTTC.

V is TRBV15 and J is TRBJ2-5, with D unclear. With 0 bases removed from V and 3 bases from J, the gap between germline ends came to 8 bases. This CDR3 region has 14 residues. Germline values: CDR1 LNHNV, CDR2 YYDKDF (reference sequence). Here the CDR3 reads CATSRDRTEETQYF. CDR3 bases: TGTGCCACCAGCAGAGATAGGACGGAAGAGACCCAGTACTTC.

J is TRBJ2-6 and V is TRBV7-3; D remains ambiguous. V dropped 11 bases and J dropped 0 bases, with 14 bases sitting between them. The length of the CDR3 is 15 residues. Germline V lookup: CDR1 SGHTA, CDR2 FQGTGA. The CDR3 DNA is TGTGCCGGGATAGACGGAAGCTCTGGGGCCAACGTCCTGACTTTC. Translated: CAGIDGSSGANVLTF.

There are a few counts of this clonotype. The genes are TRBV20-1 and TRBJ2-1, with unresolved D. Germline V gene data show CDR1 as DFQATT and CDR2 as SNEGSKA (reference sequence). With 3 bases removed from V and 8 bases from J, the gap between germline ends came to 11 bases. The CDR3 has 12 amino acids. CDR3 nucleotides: TGCAGTGCTAGTAGAAGGTTTCATGAGCAGTTCTTC. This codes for CSASRRFHEQFF.

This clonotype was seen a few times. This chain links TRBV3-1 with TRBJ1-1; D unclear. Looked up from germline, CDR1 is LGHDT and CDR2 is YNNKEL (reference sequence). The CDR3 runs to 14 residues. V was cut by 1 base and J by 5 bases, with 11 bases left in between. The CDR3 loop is CASSQVGGITEAFF. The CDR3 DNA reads TGTGCCAGCAGCCAAGTAGGCGGGATAACTGAAGCTTTCTTT.

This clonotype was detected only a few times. The DNA for the CDR3 is TGTGCCAGCAGTGATCACCGGGGGTCGGGGAACACTGAAGCTTTCTTT. Translating gives CASSDHRGSGNTEAFF. The gene calls are TRBV28 and TRBJ1-1; tentative D call: TRBD1 (5 bases). Trimming shortened V by 5 bases and J by 1 base, and 17 bases separated the two germline ends. The CDR3 spans 16 residues. Germline values: CDR1 MDHEN, CDR2 SYDVKM.

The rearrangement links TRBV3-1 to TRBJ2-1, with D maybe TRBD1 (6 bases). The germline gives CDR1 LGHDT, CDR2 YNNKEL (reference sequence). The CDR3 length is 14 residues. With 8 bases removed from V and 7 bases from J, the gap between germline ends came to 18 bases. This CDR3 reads CASSQREGGNEQFF. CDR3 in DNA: TGTGCCAGCTCCCAAAGGGAAGGGGGTAATGAGCAGTTCTTC.

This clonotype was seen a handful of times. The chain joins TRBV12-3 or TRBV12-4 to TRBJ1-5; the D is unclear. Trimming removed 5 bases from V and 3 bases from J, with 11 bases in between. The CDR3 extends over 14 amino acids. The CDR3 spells CASSPDTINQPQHF. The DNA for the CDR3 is TGTGCCAGCAGTCCAGACACTATCAATCAGCCCCAGCATTTT.

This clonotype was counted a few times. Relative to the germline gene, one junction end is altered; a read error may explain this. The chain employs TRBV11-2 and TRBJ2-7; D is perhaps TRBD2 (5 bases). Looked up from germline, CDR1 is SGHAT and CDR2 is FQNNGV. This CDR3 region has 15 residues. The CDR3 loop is CASSLDLGGTYEQYF. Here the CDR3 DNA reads TGCGCCAGCAGCTTAGATCTAGGAGGCACATACGAGCAGTACTTC. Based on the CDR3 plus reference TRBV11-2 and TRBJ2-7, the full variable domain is EAGVAQSPRYKIIEKRQSVAFWCNPISGHATLYWYQQILGQGPKLLIQFQNNGVVDDSQLPKDRFSAERLKGVDSTLKIQPAKLEDSAVYLCASSLDLGGTYEQYFGPGTRLTVT.

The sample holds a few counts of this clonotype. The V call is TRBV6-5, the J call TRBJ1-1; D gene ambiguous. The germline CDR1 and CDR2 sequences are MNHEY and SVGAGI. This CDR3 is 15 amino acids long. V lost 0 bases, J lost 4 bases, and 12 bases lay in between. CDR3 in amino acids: CASSYSKGWSTEAFF. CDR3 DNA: TGTGCCAGCAGTTACTCGAAGGGTTGGAGCACTGAAGCTTTCTTT.

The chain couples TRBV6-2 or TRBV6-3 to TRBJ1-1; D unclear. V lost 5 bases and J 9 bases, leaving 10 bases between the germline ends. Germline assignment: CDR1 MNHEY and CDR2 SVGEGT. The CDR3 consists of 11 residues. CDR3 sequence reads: CASSRGIKAFF. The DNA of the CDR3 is TGTGCCAGCAGTAGAGGGATTAAAGCTTTCTTT.

The CDR3 region has the DNA TGTGCCAGCAGCCGATCCCTAGAAGCTTTCTTT. Encoded protein: CASSRSLEAFF. V usage is TRBV7-2 and J usage is TRBJ1-1; D is unresolved. Per germline, CDR1 SGHTA and CDR2 FQGNSA. The CDR3 length is 11 residues. Trimming removed 5 bases from V and 8 bases from J, with 9 bases in between.

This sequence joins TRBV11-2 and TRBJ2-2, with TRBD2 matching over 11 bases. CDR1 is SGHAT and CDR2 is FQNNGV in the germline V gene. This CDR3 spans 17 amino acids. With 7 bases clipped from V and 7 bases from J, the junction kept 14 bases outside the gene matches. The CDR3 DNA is TGTGCCAGCATCCCTGGACTAGCGGGCCAATGGGGCGGGGAGCTGTTTTTT. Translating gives CASIPGLAGQWGGELFF.

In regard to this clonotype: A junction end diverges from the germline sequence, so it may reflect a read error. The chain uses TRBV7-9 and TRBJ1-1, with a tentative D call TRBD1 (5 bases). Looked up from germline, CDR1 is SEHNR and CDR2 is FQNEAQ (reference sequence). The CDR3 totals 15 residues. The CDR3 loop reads CASSLAGGGGSEAFF. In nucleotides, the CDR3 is TGTGCCAGCAGCCTAGCCGGGGGAGGTGGAAGTGAAGCTTTCTTT.

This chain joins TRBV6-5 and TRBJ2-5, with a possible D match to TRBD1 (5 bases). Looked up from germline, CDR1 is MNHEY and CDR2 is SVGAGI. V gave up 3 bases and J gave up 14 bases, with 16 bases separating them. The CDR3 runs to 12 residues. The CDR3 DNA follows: TGTGCCAGCAGTTATCGTCACAGGCCCGATTACTTC. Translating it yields CASSYRHRPDYF.

CDR3 sequence: CASRRGTSSIGELFF. The CDR3 bases are TGTGCCAGCAGGAGGGGGACTAGCTCTATCGGGGAGCTGTTTTTT. The chain is built from TRBV2 and TRBJ2-2, with TRBD2 identical over 9 bases. The J segment lost 7 bases and the V segment lost 6 bases, leaving 9 bases of the junction unmatched. The length of the CDR3 is 15 residues. Germline lookup yields CDR1 SNHLY and CDR2 FYNNEI.

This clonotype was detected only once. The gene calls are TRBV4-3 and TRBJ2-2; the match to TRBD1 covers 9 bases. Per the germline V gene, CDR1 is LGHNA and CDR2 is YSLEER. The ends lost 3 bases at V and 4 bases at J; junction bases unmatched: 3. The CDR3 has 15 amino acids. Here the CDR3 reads CASSHETGGTGELFF. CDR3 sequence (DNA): TGCGCCAGCAGCCATGAGACAGGGGGCACCGGGGAGCTGTTTTTT.

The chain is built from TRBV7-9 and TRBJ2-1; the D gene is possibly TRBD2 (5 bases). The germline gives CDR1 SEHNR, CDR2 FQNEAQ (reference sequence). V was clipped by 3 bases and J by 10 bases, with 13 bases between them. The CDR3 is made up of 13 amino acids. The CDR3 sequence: CASSLASTEEQFF. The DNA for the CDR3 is TGTGCCAGCAGCTTGGCTAGCACGGAGGAGCAGTTCTTC.

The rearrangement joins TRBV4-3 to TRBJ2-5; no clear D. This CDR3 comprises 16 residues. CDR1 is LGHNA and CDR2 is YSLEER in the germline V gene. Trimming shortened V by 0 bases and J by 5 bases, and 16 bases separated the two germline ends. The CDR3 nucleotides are TGCGCCAGCAGCCAAGAACGATTTTTGGGCGCGGAGACCCAGTACTTC. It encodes CASSQERFLGAETQYF.

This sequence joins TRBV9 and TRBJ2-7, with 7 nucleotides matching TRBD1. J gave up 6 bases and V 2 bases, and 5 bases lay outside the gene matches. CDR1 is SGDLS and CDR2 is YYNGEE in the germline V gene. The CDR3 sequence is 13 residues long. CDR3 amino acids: CASSVATGSEQYF. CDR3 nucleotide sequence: TGTGCCAGCAGCGTGGCGACAGGGTCCGAGCAGTACTTC.

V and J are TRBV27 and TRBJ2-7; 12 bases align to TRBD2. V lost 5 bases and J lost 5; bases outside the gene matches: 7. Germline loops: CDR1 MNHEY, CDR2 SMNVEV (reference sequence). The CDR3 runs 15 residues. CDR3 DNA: TGTGCCAGCAGTCCACGACTAGCGGGAGACCACGAGCAGTACTTC. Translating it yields CASSPRLAGDHEQYF.

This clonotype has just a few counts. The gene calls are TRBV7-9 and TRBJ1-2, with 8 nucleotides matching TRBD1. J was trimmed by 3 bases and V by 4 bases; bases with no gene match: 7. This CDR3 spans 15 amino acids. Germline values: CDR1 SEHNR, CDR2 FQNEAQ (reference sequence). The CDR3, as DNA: TGTGCCAGCAGCTATTTTCAGGGGGCGGACTATGGCTACACCTTC. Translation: CASSYFQGADYGYTF.

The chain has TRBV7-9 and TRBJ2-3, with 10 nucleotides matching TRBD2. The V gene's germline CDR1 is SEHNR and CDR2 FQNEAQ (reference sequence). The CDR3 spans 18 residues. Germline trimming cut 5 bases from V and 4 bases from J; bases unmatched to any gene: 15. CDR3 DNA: TGTGCCAGCAGCCCTCGGGGATCTAGCGGGAGTTGGGCAGATACGCAGTATTTT. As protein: CASSPRGSSGSWADTQYF.

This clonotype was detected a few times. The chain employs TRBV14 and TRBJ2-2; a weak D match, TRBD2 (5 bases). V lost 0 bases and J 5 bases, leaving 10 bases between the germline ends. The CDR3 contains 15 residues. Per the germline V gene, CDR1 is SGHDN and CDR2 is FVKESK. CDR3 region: CASSQDSRGTGELFF. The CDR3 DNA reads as TGTGCCAGCAGCCAAGATAGTCGAGGGACCGGGGAGCTGTTTTTT.

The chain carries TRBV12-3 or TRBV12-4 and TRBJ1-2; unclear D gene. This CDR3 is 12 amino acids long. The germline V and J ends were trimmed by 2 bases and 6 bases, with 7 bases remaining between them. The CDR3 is CASSLRVDGYTF. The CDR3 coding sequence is TGTGCCAGCAGTTTACGGGTGGATGGCTACACCTTC.